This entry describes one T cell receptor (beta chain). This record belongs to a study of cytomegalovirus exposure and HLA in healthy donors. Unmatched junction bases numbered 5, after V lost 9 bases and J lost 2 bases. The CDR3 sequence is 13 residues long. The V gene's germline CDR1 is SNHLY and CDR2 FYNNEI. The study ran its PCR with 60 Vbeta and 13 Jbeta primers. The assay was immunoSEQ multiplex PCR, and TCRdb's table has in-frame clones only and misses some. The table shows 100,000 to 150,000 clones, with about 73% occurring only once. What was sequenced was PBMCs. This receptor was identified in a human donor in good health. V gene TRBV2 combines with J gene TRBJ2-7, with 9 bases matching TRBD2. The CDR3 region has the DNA TGTGCCAGTGGGGAGCGGGGGGCCTACGAGCAGTACTTC. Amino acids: CASGERGAYEQYF.